Reported below is one T cell receptor (beta chain). Its antigen is still unknown. Using immunoSEQ multiplex PCR, the repertoire was profiled, and TCRdb retains in-frame clones only, with some absent. Among about 95,000 clones listed, 85% were seen once. These data are taken from a study of cytomegalovirus exposure and HLA in healthy donors. Study outcomes and limitations: Some 150 TCR beta chains were listed as cytomegalovirus-associated. The classifier reportedly diagnosed cytomegalovirus status with high specificity and sensitivity.

Trimming removed 5 bases from V and 3 bases from J; junction bases left unmatched: 6. CDR1 SGHNT and CDR2 YENEEA come from the germline V gene. CDR3 length: 14 residues. Sequences were obtained from PBMCs. The V call is TRBV11-3, the J call TRBJ2-7; 8 bases agree with TRBD2. The sequence was collected from a man aged 18 to 30 in good health and CMV-seropositive. The CDR3 loop is CASSKTGTSYEQYF. The CDR3 coding sequence is TGTGCCAGCAGCAAAACCGGGACTAGCTACGAGCAGTACTTC. Filled out from reference TRBV11-3 and TRBJ2-7, the complete variable domain reads EAGVVQSPRYKIIEKKQPVAFWCNPISGHNTLYWYLQNLGQGPELLIRYENEEAVDDSQLPKDRFSAERLKGVDSTLKIQPAELGDSAVYLCASSKTGTSYEQYFGPGTRLTVT.